This TCR beta chain was retrieved from a study of blood T cell repertoires in COVID-19. Study information: In each case, the material was cDNA or gDNA derived from T cells, B-cell-depleted T cells, or PBMCs.

TCRdb's copy holds only in-frame clones and misses some; the assay was immunoSEQ multiplex PCR. The repertoire holds more than 95,000 clones, with over 55% as singletons. The CDR3 covers 16 residues. CDR1 is SNHLY, CDR2 FYNNEI, per germline. Trimming removed 7 bases from V and 4 bases from J, with 23 bases in between. The sample consisted of peripheral blood. The chain carries TRBV2 and TRBJ2-7, with D maybe TRBD1 (6 bases). This clonotype was obtained from a woman between 70 and 85 years old with acute or convalescent COVID-19. The chain's CDR3 is CASTRTVDRMAYEQYF. CDR3 nucleotide sequence: TGTGCCAGCACCCGAACGGTCGACAGGATGGCGTACGAGCAGTACTTC.